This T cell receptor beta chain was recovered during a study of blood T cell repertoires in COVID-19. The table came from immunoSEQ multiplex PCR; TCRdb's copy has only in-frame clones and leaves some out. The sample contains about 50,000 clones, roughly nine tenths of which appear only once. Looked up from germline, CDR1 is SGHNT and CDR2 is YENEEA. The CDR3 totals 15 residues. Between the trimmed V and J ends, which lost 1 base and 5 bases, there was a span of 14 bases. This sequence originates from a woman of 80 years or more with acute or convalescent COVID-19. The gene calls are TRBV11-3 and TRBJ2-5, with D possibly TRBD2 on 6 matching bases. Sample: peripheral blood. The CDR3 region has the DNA TGTGCCAGCAGCTTAGCGGAGGGGCGGGCGGAGACCCAGTACTTC. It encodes CASSLAEGRAETQYF.